This entry lists 21 T cell receptor beta chains sequenced from one sample in a study of T-cell memory formation after mild COVID-19. TCRdb analysed the 5' RACE reads with MiXCR anew, one entry per CDR3 protein. Here the sample spans 25,000 to 35,000 distinct CDR3 sequences, less than 8% being singletons. The specimen sequenced was PBMCs or a T cell subset sorted from them (not recorded which). All receptors derive from an adult woman who had mild COVID-19 (a few samples of this study predate the infection). Cell type and time point are not known.

There are many counts of this clonotype. The chain couples TRBV6-1 to TRBJ2-7; 9 nucleotides agree with TRBD1. The CDR3 is made up of 13 amino acids. Germline V gives CDR1 MNHNS, CDR2 SASEGT. V was pared by 5 bases and J by 3 bases, with 2 bases of the junction left unmatched. CDR3 sequence (DNA): TGTGCCAGCAGTACAGGGGGCGGCTACGAGCAGTACTTC. Its translation is CASSTGGGYEQYF.

This clonotype has a count of ten or more. The chain combines TRBV4-1 with TRBJ2-1, with D maybe TRBD2 (7 bases). V gave up 4 bases and J gave up 2 bases, with 15 bases separating them. Germline lookup yields CDR1 MGHRA and CDR2 YSYEKL. The CDR3 loop spans 16 amino acids. The CDR3 loop is CASSPASGGAYNEQFF. DNA for the CDR3: TGCGCCAGCAGCCCTGCATCGGGGGGCGCCTACAATGAGCAGTTCTTC.

This clonotype was picked up many times. This chain uses TRBV27 with TRBJ1-4, with D unclear. The CDR3 contains 13 residues. V gave up 8 bases and J gave up 6 bases, with 13 bases separating them. Germline V gene data show CDR1 as MNHEY and CDR2 as SMNVEV (reference sequence). The CDR3: CASAPNRDEKLFF. The CDR3 DNA reads as TGTGCCAGCGCTCCTAACCGGGATGAAAAACTGTTTTTT.

This clonotype showed up many times. V gene TRBV6-1 combines with J gene TRBJ2-5, with a possible D match to TRBD2 (6 bases). Trimming pared 3 bases from V and 1 base from J, leaving 12 bases between. In germline, CDR1 is MNHNS, CDR2 SASEGT. The CDR3 consists of 15 residues. The CDR3 sequence is CASSDGAGTQETQYF. The CDR3 DNA reads TGTGCCAGCAGTGATGGTGCGGGGACCCAAGAGACCCAGTACTTC.

There are many counts of this clonotype. The chain uses TRBV20-1 and TRBJ1-5, with D perhaps TRBD1 (6 bases). CDR1 and CDR2 (germline): DFQATT, SNEGSKA (reference sequence). The CDR3 has 14 residues. V lost 5 bases to trimming and J lost 7 bases, with 18 bases between them. The CDR3: CSAPAQGPKQPQHF. CDR3 nucleotide sequence: TGCAGTGCTCCCGCGCAGGGGCCGAAGCAGCCCCAGCATTTT.

This clonotype was found many times. V is TRBV4-1 and J is TRBJ2-5; 8 bases align to TRBD2. The ends lost 2 bases at V and 4 bases at J; junction bases unmatched: 3. This CDR3 is built from 14 residues. Germline lookup yields CDR1 MGHRA and CDR2 YSYEKL. CDR3 residues: CASSQTAGGETQYF. In DNA, the CDR3 is TGCGCCAGCAGCCAAACGGCGGGGGGAGAGACCCAGTACTTC.

The sample holds many counts of this clonotype. The gene calls are TRBV14 and TRBJ2-3; tentatively, D is TRBD2 (5 bases). CDR1 and CDR2 from the germline V gene are SGHDN and FVKESK. The V and J ends lost 0 bases and 0 bases respectively, with 7 bases between them. This CDR3 is built from 15 residues. The CDR3 here is CASSQERGSTDTQYF. In nucleotides, the CDR3 is TGTGCCAGCAGCCAAGAACGGGGAAGCACAGATACGCAGTATTTT.

This chain connects TRBV6-5 to TRBJ2-1; 9 bases agree with TRBD1. The CDR3 spans 17 residues. Looked up from germline, CDR1 is MNHEY and CDR2 is SVGAGI. V lost 5 bases, J lost 7 bases, and 15 bases stayed unmatched. In DNA form, the CDR3 reads TGTGCCAGCAGTCCCTATGGGCCGGGACAGGGCGTGAATGAGCAGTTCTTC. Protein: CASSPYGPGQGVNEQFF.

This clonotype was picked up many times. The rearrangement uses TRBV12-5 and TRBJ1-2; D unclear. The CDR3 loop spans 12 amino acids. Germline loops: CDR1 LGHNT, CDR2 FRNRAP. The V end was cut by 4 bases, the J end by 7 bases, with 10 bases between. CDR3 region: CASGSPPGGYTF. For the CDR3, the DNA is TGTGCTAGTGGTTCCCCCCCCGGTGGCTACACCTTC. Looking up the rest from reference TRBV12-5 and TRBJ1-2 gives the full variable domain: DARVTQTPRHKVTEMGQEVTMRCQPILGHNTVFWYRQTMMQGLELLAYFRNRAPLDDSGMPKDRFSAEMPDATLATLKIQPSEPRDSAVYFCASGSPPGGYTFGSGTRLTVV.

Ten or more counts support this clonotype. This chain links TRBV20-1 with TRBJ1-5; 7 nucleotides line up with TRBD1. Trimming cost V 7 bases and J 7 bases; bases outside gene matches: 10. The germline V gene encodes CDR1 DFQATT and CDR2 SNEGSKA (reference sequence). The CDR3 contains 13 residues. The CDR3: CSVARTGGQPQHF. The CDR3, as DNA: TGCAGTGTCGCAAGGACAGGCGGGCAGCCCCAGCATTTT.

The sample holds many counts of this clonotype. The rearrangement joins TRBV9 to TRBJ2-1, with D hard to call. The CDR3 sequence is 15 residues long. V was cut by 5 bases and J by 0 bases, with 12 bases left in between. Germline lookup yields CDR1 SGDLS and CDR2 YYNGEE. The CDR3 loop reads CASSRDWSSYNEQFF. Written as DNA, the CDR3 is TGTGCCAGCAGTCGCGACTGGAGCTCCTACAATGAGCAGTTCTTC. The entire variable domain, with the rest obtained from reference TRBV9 and TRBJ2-1, is as follows: DSGVTQTPKHLITATGQRVTLRCSPRSGDLSVYWYQQSLDQGLQFLIQYYNGEERAKGNILERFSAQQFPDLHSELNLSSLELGDSALYFCASSRDWSSYNEQFFGPGTRLTVL.

The rearrangement uses TRBV7-3 and TRBJ2-2, with TRBD2 matching 10 bases. CDR3 length equals 16 residues. The ends lost 6 bases at V and 3 bases at J; junction bases unmatched: 7. From germline, CDR1 is SGHTA and CDR2 FQGTGA. The CDR3 bases are TGTGCCAGCAGGGCTAGCGGGGGCCTTCACACCGGGGAGCTGTTTTTT. Residues: CASRASGGLHTGELFF.

This clonotype was counted many times. The CDR3 DNA is TGTGCCAGCAGCTTTCAGCGTATGAACACTGAAGCTTTCTTT. Encoded protein: CASSFQRMNTEAFF. The chain joins TRBV7-8 to TRBJ1-1; no definite D call. Germline-derived CDR1 and CDR2 are SGHVS and FQNEAQ. Between the trimmed V and J ends, which lost 3 bases and 0 bases, there was a span of 8 bases. CDR3 size: 14 residues.

This clonotype was seen ten or more times. The chain combines TRBV19 with TRBJ1-5; 7 nucleotides align to TRBD1. Germline V CDR1 and CDR2: LNHDA, SQIVND (reference sequence). V lost 6 bases and J lost 6; bases outside the gene matches: 11. The CDR3 runs to 15 residues. In DNA, the CDR3 is TGTGCCAGTAGCAAACCCGACAGGGTGGTTCAGCCCCAGCATTTT. Amino acid sequence: CASSKPDRVVQPQHF.

V gene TRBV7-6 combines with J gene TRBJ2-1; the match to TRBD2 covers 14 bases. Germline loops: CDR1 SGHVS, CDR2 FNYEAQ. The CDR3 length is 16 residues. The J segment lost 8 bases and the V segment lost 5 bases, leaving 8 bases of the junction unmatched. DNA of the CDR3: TGTGCCAGCAGCCCAGGACTAGCGGGAGGTTATGATGAGCAGTTCTTC. Its protein is CASSPGLAGGYDEQFF.

This clonotype was found many times. The chain recombines TRBV12-3 or TRBV12-4 with TRBJ2-1, with 11 bases that match TRBD2. The CDR3 consists of 18 residues. Trimming at V came to 3 bases and at J to 3 bases, leaving 10 bases not matched to a gene. CDR3 DNA sequence: TGTGCCAGCAGTTTTAGACTAGCGGGAAATCGAGGCTACAATGAGCAGTTCTTC. Translating it yields CASSFRLAGNRGYNEQFF.

There are many counts of this clonotype. This chain links TRBV9 with TRBJ2-1; D assignment may be TRBD1 or TRBD2 (5 bases each). V was clipped by 3 bases and J by 8 bases, with 15 bases between them. The germline V gene encodes CDR1 SGDLS and CDR2 YYNGEE. This CDR3 is built from 14 residues. The CDR3 here is CASSGGVGSHEQFF. The CDR3 coding sequence is TGTGCCAGCAGCGGAGGGGTCGGCAGCCATGAGCAGTTCTTC.

Ten or more counts support this clonotype. V gene TRBV6-2 or TRBV6-3 combines with J gene TRBJ2-7, with TRBD1 identical over 7 bases. CDR1 is MNHEY, CDR2 SVGEGT, per germline. This CDR3 region has 14 residues. V lost 5 bases to trimming and J lost 3 bases; unmatched junction nucleotides: 7. Here the CDR3 DNA reads TGTGCCAGCAGTACTTGGACAGGCTTCTACGAGCAGTACTTC. The encoded protein is CASSTWTGFYEQYF.

The sample holds many counts of this clonotype. The V and J genes are TRBV11-2 and TRBJ2-1; tentative D call: TRBD2 (5 bases). V lost 1 base, J lost 9 bases, and 10 bases lay in between. Looked up from germline, CDR1 is SGHAT and CDR2 is FQNNGV. CDR3 length: 13 residues. CDR3 in amino acids: CASSLGAGGEQFF. CDR3 nucleotide sequence: TGTGCCAGCAGCTTAGGGGCCGGAGGTGAGCAGTTCTTC.

The sample holds many counts of this clonotype. The V and J genes are TRBV7-9 and TRBJ1-1; 7 bases fit TRBD1. The V segment lost 5 bases and the J segment 0 bases; nucleotides outside the gene matches: 3. In germline, CDR1 is SEHNR, CDR2 FQNEAQ (reference sequence). The CDR3 sequence is 14 residues long. As DNA, the CDR3 is TGTGCCAGCAGCACGGGACAGTTGAACACTGAAGCTTTCTTT. It translates to CASSTGQLNTEAFF.

This clonotype occurred many times. The chain couples TRBV20-1 to TRBJ2-7; perhaps TRBD2 as D (6 bases). CDR1 DFQATT and CDR2 SNEGSKA come from the germline V gene (reference sequence). The CDR3 has 13 amino acids. Trimming shortened V by 3 bases and J by 4 bases, and 13 bases separated the two germline ends. The CDR3 bases are TGCAGTGCTAGTCCTAGCGATCGGTACGAGCAGTACTTC. It specifies CSASPSDRYEQYF.